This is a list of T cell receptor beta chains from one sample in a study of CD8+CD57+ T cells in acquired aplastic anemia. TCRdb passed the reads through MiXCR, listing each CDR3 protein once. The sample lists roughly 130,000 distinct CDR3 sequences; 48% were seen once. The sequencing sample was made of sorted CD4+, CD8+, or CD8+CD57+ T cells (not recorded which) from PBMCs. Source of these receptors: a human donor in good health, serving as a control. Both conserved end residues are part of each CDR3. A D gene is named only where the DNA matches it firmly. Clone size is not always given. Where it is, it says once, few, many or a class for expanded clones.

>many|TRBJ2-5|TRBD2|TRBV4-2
CASSQDASGGLQTQETQYF
TGTGCCAGCAGCCAAGATGCTAGCGGGGGGCTGCAGACCCAAGAGACCCAGTACTTC
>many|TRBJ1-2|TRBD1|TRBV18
CASSPGTDGTYGYTF
TGTGCCAGCTCCCCCGGGACAGATGGGACTTATGGCTACACCTTC
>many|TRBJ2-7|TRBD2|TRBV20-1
CSAASGGISYEQYF
TGCAGTGCAGCTAGCGGGGGGATCTCCTACGAGCAGTACTTC
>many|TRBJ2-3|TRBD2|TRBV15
CATSRGDSGGASSTDTQYF
TGTGCCACCAGCAGAGGTGATAGCGGGGGGGCGTCAAGTACAGATACGCAGTATTTT
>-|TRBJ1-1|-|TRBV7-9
CASSGSPNTEAFF
TGTGCCAGCAGCGGGTCACCGAACACTGAAGCTTTCTTT
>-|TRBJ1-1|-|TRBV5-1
CASSPQTGGEAFF
TGCGCCAGCAGCCCCCAGACGGGGGGTGAAGCTTTCTTT
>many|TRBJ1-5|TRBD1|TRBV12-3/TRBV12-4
CASSGQGESQPQHF
TGTGCCAGTTCGGGACAGGGGGAAAGTCAGCCCCAGCATTTT
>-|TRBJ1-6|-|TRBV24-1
CATFRGGADSPLHF
TGTGCCACCTTCAGAGGGGGGGCTGATTCACCCCTCCACTTT
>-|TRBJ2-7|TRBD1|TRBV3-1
CASSQEDGQGKSYEQYF
TGTGCCAGCAGCCAAGAGGACGGACAGGGGAAATCCTACGAGCAGTACTTC
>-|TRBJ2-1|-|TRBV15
CATSRDIANTEQFF
TGTGCCACCAGCAGAGATATAGCTAACACTGAGCAGTTCTTC
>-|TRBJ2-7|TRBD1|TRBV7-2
CASSPGTGVADEQYF
TGCGCCAGCAGCCCGGGGACAGGGGTAGCCGACGAGCAGTACTTC
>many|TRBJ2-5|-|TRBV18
CASSPPGVQETQYF
TGTGCCAGCTCACCACCGGGGGTCCAAGAGACCCAGTACTTC
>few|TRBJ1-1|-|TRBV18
CASSPGGLQGNTEAFF
TGTGCCAGCTCACCTGGAGGGCTCCAAGGAAACACTGAAGCTTTCTTT
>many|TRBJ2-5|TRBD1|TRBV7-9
CASSLAGQGGETQYF
TGTGCCAGCAGCTTAGCGGGACAGGGTGGGGAGACCCAGTACTTC
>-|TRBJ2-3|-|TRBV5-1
CASSWAGTDTQYF
TGCGCCAGCAGTTGGGCAGGAACAGATACGCAGTATTTT
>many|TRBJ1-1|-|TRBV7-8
CASSRTTVMNTEAFF
TGTGCCAGCAGCCGAACGACCGTTATGAACACTGAAGCTTTCTTT
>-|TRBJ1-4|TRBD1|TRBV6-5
CASSYRDRGRRTNEKLFF
TGTGCCAGCAGTTACCGGGACAGGGGGCGACGGACTAATGAAAAACTGTTTTTT
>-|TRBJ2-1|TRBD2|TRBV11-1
CASSPRTSGRNEQFF
TGTGCCAGCAGCCCCCGGACTAGCGGGCGTAATGAGCAGTTCTTC
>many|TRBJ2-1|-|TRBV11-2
CASSLDRGAGYNEQFF
TGTGCCAGCAGCTTAGATCGGGGGGCAGGATACAATGAGCAGTTCTTC
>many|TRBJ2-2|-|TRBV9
CASSVGVAGELFF
TGTGCCAGCAGCGTAGGAGTGGCCGGGGAGCTGTTTTTT
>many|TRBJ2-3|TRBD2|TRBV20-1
CSASLAGGRYF
TGCAGTGCTAGTTTGGCGGGGGGGAGGTATTTT
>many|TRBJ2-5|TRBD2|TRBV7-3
CASSLAGGLETQYF
TGTGCCAGCAGCTTAGCGGGGGGGCTAGAGACCCAGTACTTC
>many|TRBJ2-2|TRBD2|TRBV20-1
CSARTSGGTGELFF
TGCAGTGCTAGAACTAGCGGGGGGACCGGGGAGCTGTTTTTT
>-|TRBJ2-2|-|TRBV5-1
CASSPGGELFF
TGCGCCAGCAGCCCTGGCGGGGAGCTGTTTTTT
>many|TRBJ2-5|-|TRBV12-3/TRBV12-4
CASSLVRGIQETQYF
TGTGCCAGCAGTTTAGTCAGGGGAATACAAGAGACCCAGTACTTC
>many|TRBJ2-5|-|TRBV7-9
CASSSRGPETQYF
TGTGCCAGCAGCTCTAGGGGCCCAGAGACCCAGTACTTC
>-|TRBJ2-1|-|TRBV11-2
CASSLLLTASSYNEQFF
TGTGCCAGCAGCTTACTTTTGACTGCGTCTTCCTACAATGAGCAGTTCTTC
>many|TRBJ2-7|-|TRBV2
CASREEDSTYEQYF
TGTGCCAGCAGGGAGGAGGACAGCACCTACGAGCAGTACTTC
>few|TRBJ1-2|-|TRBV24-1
CATSDGDGGYTF
TGTGCCACCAGTGACGGGGACGGCGGCTACACCTTC
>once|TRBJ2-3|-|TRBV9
CASGRGAAQYF
TGTGCCAGCGGACGGGGGGCCGCGCAGTATTTT
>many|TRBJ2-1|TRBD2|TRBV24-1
CATSGGMVSGNEQFF
TGTGCCACCTCGGGGGGGATGGTGTCAGGCAATGAGCAGTTCTTC
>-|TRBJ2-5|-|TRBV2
CASSGGRTQYF
TGTGCCAGCAGTGGGGGACGGACCCAGTACTTC
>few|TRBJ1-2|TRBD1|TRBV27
CASSPWGTGFNYGYTF
TGTGCCAGCAGCCCGTGGGGGACAGGGTTTAACTATGGCTACACCTTC
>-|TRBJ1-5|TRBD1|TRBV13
CASSPETGARNQPQHF
TGTGCCAGCAGTCCCGAGACAGGGGCTAGGAATCAGCCCCAGCATTTT
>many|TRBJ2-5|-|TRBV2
CASSQRMAEETQYF
TGTGCCAGCAGTCAAAGGATGGCGGAAGAGACCCAGTACTTC
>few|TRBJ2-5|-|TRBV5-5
CASSAQGTQYF
TGTGCCAGCAGCGCCCAAGGGACCCAGTACTTC
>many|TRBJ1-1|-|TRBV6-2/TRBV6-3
CASTEYTEAFF
TGTGCCAGCACCGAGTACACTGAAGCTTTCTTT
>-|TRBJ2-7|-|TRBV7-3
CASSNRRYEQYF
TGTGCCAGCAGCAACCGGCGGTACGAGCAGTACTTC
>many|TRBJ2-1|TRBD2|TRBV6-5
CASSWTSSLSEQFF
TGTGCCAGCAGTTGGACTAGCTCCCTCTCAGAGCAGTTCTTC
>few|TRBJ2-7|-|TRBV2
CASSEDRVYEQYF
TGTGCCAGCAGTGAAGACAGGGTGTACGAGCAGTACTTC
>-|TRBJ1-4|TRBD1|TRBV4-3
CASSQETGGLATNEKLFF
TGCGCCAGCAGCCAAGAAACAGGGGGGTTAGCAACTAATGAAAAACTGTTTTTT
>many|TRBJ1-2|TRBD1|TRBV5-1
CASSLVAGGPYGYTF
TGCGCCAGCAGCTTGGTAGCAGGGGGGCCCTATGGCTACACCTTC
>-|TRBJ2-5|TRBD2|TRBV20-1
CSATGDPGGTSGEETQETQYF
TGCAGTGCAACAGGGGACCCCGGAGGGACTAGCGGGGAGGAAACCCAAGAGACCCAGTACTTC
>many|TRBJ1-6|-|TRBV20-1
CSATRQEGLANSPLHF
TGCAGTGCTACCCGACAGGAGGGATTGGCTAATTCACCCCTCCACTTT
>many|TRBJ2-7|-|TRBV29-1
CSVESTGIYEQYF
TGCAGCGTTGAGAGTACAGGTATTTACGAGCAGTACTTC
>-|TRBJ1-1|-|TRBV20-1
CSARKGGNTEAFF
TGCAGTGCACGAAAGGGAGGGAACACTGAAGCTTTCTTT
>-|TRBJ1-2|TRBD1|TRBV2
CASSTGTAGEGGYTF
TGTGCCAGCAGTACCGGGACAGCTGGGGAAGGCGGCTACACCTTC
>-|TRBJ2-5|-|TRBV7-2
CASSLGPEPQYF
TGTGCCAGCAGTTTGGGTCCTGAGCCCCAGTACTTC
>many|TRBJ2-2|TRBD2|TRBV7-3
CASTVGEGPNTGELFF
TGTGCCTCTACCGTGGGGGAGGGCCCGAACACCGGGGAGCTGTTTTTT
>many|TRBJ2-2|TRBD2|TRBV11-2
CASSLGAGGMANTGELFF
TGTGCCAGCAGCTTAGGGGCGGGGGGAATGGCGAACACCGGGGAGCTGTTTTTT
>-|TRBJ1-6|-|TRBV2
CASTEGHSPLHF
TGTGCCAGCACCGAGGGGCATTCACCCCTCCACTTT
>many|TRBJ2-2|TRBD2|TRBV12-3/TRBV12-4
CASSRSGGYTGELFF
TGTGCCAGCAGTCGTAGCGGGGGTTACACCGGGGAGCTGTTTTTT
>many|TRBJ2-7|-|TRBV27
CASSDRFSYEQYF
TGTGCCAGCAGTGACAGATTCTCCTACGAGCAGTACTTC
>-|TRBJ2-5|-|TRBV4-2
CASSQEEAGQETQYF
TGTGCCAGCAGCCAGGAAGAGGCTGGCCAAGAGACCCAGTACTTC
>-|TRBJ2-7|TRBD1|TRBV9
CASSSLWTGEEQYF
TGTGCCAGCAGCTCACTCTGGACAGGGGAAGAGCAGTACTTC
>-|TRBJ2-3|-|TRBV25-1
CASNGVGADTQYF
TGTGCCAGCAACGGGGTTGGCGCAGATACGCAGTATTTT
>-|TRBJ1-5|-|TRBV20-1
CSATGLAGKETQHF
TGCAGTGCAACCGGACTAGCGGGGAAGGAGACCCAGCATTTT